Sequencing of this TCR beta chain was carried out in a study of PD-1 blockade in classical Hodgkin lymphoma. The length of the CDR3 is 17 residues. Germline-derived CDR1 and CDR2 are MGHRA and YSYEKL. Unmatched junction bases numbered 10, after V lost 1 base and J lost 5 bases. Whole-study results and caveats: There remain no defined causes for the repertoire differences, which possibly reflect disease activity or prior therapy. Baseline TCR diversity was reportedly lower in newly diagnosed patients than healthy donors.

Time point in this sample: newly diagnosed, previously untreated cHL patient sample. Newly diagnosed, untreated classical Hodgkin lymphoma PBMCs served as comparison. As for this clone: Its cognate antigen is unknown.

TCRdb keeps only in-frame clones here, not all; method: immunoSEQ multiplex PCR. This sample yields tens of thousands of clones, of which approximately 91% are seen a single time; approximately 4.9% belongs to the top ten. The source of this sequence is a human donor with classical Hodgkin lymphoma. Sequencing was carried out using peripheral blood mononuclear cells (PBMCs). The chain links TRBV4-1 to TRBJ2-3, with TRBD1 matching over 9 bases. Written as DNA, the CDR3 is TGCGCCAGCAGCCAAGGGACAGGGACAGGGATTATAGATACGCAGTATTTT. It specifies CASSQGTGTGIIDTQYF.